Listed here are 5 T cell receptor beta chains from one sample, sequenced in a study of sequential checkpoint blockade in melanoma. This sample's treatment: randomized to nivolumab then ipilimumab (arm A) or the reverse (arm B). Assay: immunoSEQ multiplex PCR; the TCRdb copy retains only in-frame clones and omits some. Here the sample spans around 39,000 clones, roughly four fifths being singletons. The sample in question was CD8+ T cells sorted from blood (inferred from file names), obtained from a patient given nivolumab and ipilimumab in sequence. These receptors all stem from a human donor with melanoma.

V usage is TRBV10-1 and J usage is TRBJ2-2; tentative D call: TRBD1 (5 bases). The germline gives CDR1 WNHNN, CDR2 SYGVQD (reference sequence). The CDR3 sequence is 12 residues long. V lost 6 bases and J lost 5, with 7 bases in between. CDR3 protein: CASRGVTGELFF. CDR3 bases: TGCGCCAGCAGAGGGGTGACCGGGGAGCTGTTTTTT.

The chain links TRBV4-1 to TRBJ2-7; 13 bases are shared with TRBD2. This CDR3 spans 18 amino acids. The V and J ends lost 0 bases and 0 bases, in that order; junction bases with no gene match: 5. The germline V gene has CDR1 MGHRA and CDR2 YSYEKL. CDR3 bases: TGCGCCAGCAGCCAAGATCCCGGGACTAGCGGGACCTCCTACGAGCAGTACTTC. As protein: CASSQDPGTSGTSYEQYF.

The V gene is TRBV5-1, the J gene TRBJ1-1; D gene unclear. CDR1 is SGHRS and CDR2 is YFSETQ in the germline V gene. This CDR3 comprises 14 residues. The V end lost 0 bases, the J end lost 0 bases, and 6 bases lay between the germline ends. Here the CDR3 reads CASSLGTMNTEAFF. CDR3 DNA: TGCGCCAGCAGCTTGGGGACTATGAACACTGAAGCTTTCTTT.

The chain combines TRBV19 with TRBJ1-2, with TRBD1 identical over 7 bases. The germline CDR1 and CDR2 sequences are LNHDA and SQIVND (reference sequence). V shed 10 bases, J shed 5 bases, and the junction held 10 bases outside the gene matches. The CDR3 spans 13 residues. The CDR3 spells CATKDTGEYGYTF. The CDR3 nucleotides read TGTGCCACTAAAGACACAGGGGAGTATGGCTACACCTTC. The whole variable domain, remainder taken from reference TRBV19 and TRBJ1-2, is DGGITQSPKYLFRKEGQNVTLSCEQNLNHDAMYWYRQDPGQGLRLIYYSQIVNDFQKGDIAEGYSVSREKKESFPLTVTSAQKNPTAFYLCATKDTGEYGYTFGSGTRLTVV.

This chain connects TRBV28 to TRBJ1-2, with 9 bases that match TRBD1. The CDR3 has 14 residues. The germline gives CDR1 MDHEN, CDR2 SYDVKM. After removal of 3 bases from V and 4 bases from J, the junction contained 3 bases not matched to a gene. CDR3: CASSFTGGVYGYTF. The CDR3 region has the DNA TGTGCCAGCAGTTTTACAGGGGGCGTCTATGGCTACACCTTC.